This T cell receptor beta chain originates from a study of molecular identifiers for immune sequencing clone quantification. Study-wide points: The sizes of highly expanded clones could be underestimated when identical TCR molecules share a barcode. Clones above 20 RNA copies contained over 97% of effector molecules but under 1% of naive ones. Around 940,000 naive cells reportedly did not prevent detection of spiked Jurkat TCR RNA from one cell.

A single record per CDR3 protein comes from TCRdb applying MiXCR to the PCR reads. This sample carries just under 65,000 distinct CDR3 sequences, about 19% of them seen once, and the ten largest clones take more than 1.3%. The CDR3 spans 15 residues. V shed 1 base and J shed 4 bases, with 13 bases lying between them. Germline V lookup: CDR1 SGHTA, CDR2 FQGNSA. On this clonotype: Its antigen is currently unknown. This may stem from a read error, because a much larger clone lies one nucleotide away.

The sequenced sample consisted of naive CD8+ T cells from blood, with Jurkat cell RNA spiked in. Subset: FACS-sorted CD8+CD4-CCR7+CD45RA+ naive T cells. This chain uses TRBV7-2 with TRBJ1-1; no reliable D call. This clonotype was sampled from a human donor in good health. Some libraries in this study had Jurkat cell RNA spiked in. The DNA for the CDR3 is TGTGCCAGCAGCTTAGTACCGGCGTTGAGCACTGAAGCTTTCTTT. Its translation: CASSLVPALSTEAFF.